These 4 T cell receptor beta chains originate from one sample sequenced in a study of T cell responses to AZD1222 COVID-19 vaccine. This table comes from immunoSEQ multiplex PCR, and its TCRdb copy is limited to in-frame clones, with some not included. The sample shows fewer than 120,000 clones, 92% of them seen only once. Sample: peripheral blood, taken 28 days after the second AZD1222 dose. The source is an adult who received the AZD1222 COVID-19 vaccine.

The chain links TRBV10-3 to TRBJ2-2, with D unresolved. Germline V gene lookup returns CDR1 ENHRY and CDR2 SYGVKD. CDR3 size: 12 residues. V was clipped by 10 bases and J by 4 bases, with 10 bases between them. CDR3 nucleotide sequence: TGTGCCACCCTGACCCTCACCGGGGAGCTGTTTTTT. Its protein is CATLTLTGELFF.

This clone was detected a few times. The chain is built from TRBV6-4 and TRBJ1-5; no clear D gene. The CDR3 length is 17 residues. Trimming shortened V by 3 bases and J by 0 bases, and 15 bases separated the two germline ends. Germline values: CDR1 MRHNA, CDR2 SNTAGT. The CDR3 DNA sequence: TGTGCCAGCAGTGAAATTCAGGCTGGGCATAGCAATCAGCCCCAGCATTTT. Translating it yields CASSEIQAGHSNQPQHF.

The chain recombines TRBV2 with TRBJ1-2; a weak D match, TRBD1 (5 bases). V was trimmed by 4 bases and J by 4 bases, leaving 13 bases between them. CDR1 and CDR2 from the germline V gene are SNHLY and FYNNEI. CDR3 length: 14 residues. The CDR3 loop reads CASSGEQALYGYTF. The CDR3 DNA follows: TGTGCCAGCAGTGGAGAACAGGCTCTCTATGGCTACACCTTC.

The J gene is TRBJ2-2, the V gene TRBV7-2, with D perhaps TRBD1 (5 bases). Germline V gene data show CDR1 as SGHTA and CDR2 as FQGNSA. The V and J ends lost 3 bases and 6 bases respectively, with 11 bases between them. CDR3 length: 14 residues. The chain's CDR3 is CASSFGQGSGELFF. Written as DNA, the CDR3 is TGTGCCAGCAGCTTTGGGCAGGGCTCCGGGGAGCTGTTTTTT.